These 20 T cell receptor beta chains share one sample of origin, sequenced in a study of CD8 T cell repertoires and HIV-1 epitope variants. The repertoire was sequenced with immunoSEQ multiplex PCR; TCRdb's copy has only in-frame clones and lacks some. The data show about 1,800 clones, approximately 70% seen once. Antigen specificity for these receptors is unknown. The material sequenced was cultured CD8+ T cells derived from PBMCs. These receptors were collected from a male donor with HIV.

This clone occurred a few times. The V call is TRBV27, the J call TRBJ1-5; 8 nucleotides line up with TRBD1. Germline lookup yields CDR1 MNHEY and CDR2 SMNVEV (reference sequence). The length of the CDR3 is 13 residues. The junction had 3 bases not matched to a gene; V was cut back by 4 bases and J by 7 bases. This CDR3 is CASSWTGPQPQHF. The CDR3 nucleotides read TGTGCCAGCAGTTGGACAGGGCCCCAGCCCCAGCATTTT.

V gene TRBV28 combines with J gene TRBJ2-2; 7 positions match TRBD1. V shed 7 bases, J shed 6 bases, and the junction held 8 bases outside the gene matches. The CDR3 covers 14 residues. Germline V CDR1 and CDR2: MDHEN, SYDVKM. The DNA of the CDR3 is TGTGCCAGCACCCTGATGAGGGGGCCCGGGGAGCTGTTTTTT. Amino acid sequence: CASTLMRGPGELFF.

The chain is built from TRBV7-9 and TRBJ1-2; D is unclear. The germline gives CDR1 SEHNR, CDR2 FQNEAQ (reference sequence). The germline V and J ends were trimmed by 3 bases and 7 bases, with 12 bases remaining between them. The CDR3 loop spans 13 amino acids. The CDR3 here is CASSFVAPSGYTF. The CDR3 DNA is TGTGCCAGCAGCTTCGTGGCCCCGTCTGGCTACACCTTC.

The CDR3 here is CASSSLGRSNEQFF. The CDR3 nucleotides are TGTGCCAGCAGTTCCCTCGGCAGGTCCAATGAGCAGTTCTTC. V is TRBV6-5 and J is TRBJ2-1; D uncertain. CDR1 and CDR2 (germline): MNHEY, SVGAGI. V shed 4 bases and J shed 6 bases, with 13 bases lying between them. The CDR3 is made up of 14 amino acids.

This rearrangement joins TRBV19 to TRBJ1-4, with D maybe TRBD1 (5 bases). The germline V gene has CDR1 LNHDA and CDR2 SQIVND (reference sequence). V lost 5 bases, J lost 0 bases, and 10 bases lay in between. The CDR3 covers 15 residues. CDR3 region: CASSGRGATNEKLFF. The CDR3 coding sequence is TGTGCCAGTAGTGGAAGGGGTGCAACTAATGAAAAACTGTTTTTT.

The chain uses TRBV9 and TRBJ1-2, with TRBD1 identical over 7 bases. Germline CDR1 is SGDLS and CDR2 is YYNGEE. After removal of 0 bases from V and 2 bases from J, the junction contained 7 bases not matched to a gene. CDR3 size: 16 residues. The CDR3 sequence: CASSVGRQGENYGYTF. CDR3 in DNA: TGTGCCAGCAGCGTAGGAAGGCAGGGGGAAAACTATGGCTACACCTTC.

The chain recombines TRBV28 with TRBJ1-1, with unresolved D. CDR1 MDHEN and CDR2 SYDVKM come from the germline V gene. Trimming pared 3 bases from V and 4 bases from J, leaving 12 bases between. The length of the CDR3 is 14 residues. In nucleotides, the CDR3 is TGTGCCAGCAGTTTTCGGGGATGGGGCACTGAAGCTTTCTTT. It is translated as CASSFRGWGTEAFF.

This chain joins TRBV4-3 and TRBJ2-1; the match to TRBD2 covers 12 bases. Germline CDR1 reads LGHNA; CDR2 reads YSLEER. The ends lost 0 bases at V and 9 bases at J; junction bases unmatched: 6. The CDR3 has 16 amino acids. CDR3 protein: CASSQETSGGSSEQFF. CDR3 DNA sequence: TGCGCCAGCAGCCAAGAGACTAGCGGGGGATCCAGTGAGCAGTTCTTC.

This clone turned up a few times. This chain joins TRBV4-2 and TRBJ2-7; 7 bases match TRBD1. This CDR3 spans 13 amino acids. The V gene end was trimmed by 2 bases and the J gene end by 5 bases; junction bases not matched to a gene: 3. Germline CDR1 is LGHNA and CDR2 is YNFKEQ. CDR3 nucleotides: TGTGCCAGCAGCCAAACAGGGGTCAACGAGCAGTACTTC. The encoded protein is CASSQTGVNEQYF.

V usage is TRBV5-4 and J usage is TRBJ2-5, with 9 bases that match TRBD1. V lost 4 bases to trimming and J lost 0 bases; unmatched junction nucleotides: 7. In germline, CDR1 is SGHNT, CDR2 YYREEE (reference sequence). This CDR3 comprises 16 residues. The CDR3: CASSPADRGNQETQYF. The CDR3 DNA reads as TGTGCCAGCAGCCCTGCGGACAGGGGAAACCAAGAGACCCAGTACTTC.

The CDR3 DNA follows: TGTGCCTGGAGAGCGGACAGGGAGCTCTATGGCTACACCTTC. Translating gives CAWRADRELYGYTF. The rearrangement uses TRBV30 and TRBJ1-2; the match to TRBD1 covers 8 bases. The CDR3 has 14 residues. Trimming took 3 bases from V and 4 from J; bases not matched to a gene: 7. In germline, CDR1 is GTSNPN, CDR2 SVGIG (reference sequence).

The chain joins TRBV5-6 to TRBJ1-2, with 9 positions matching TRBD1. This CDR3 contains 15 residues. CDR1 is SGHDT, CDR2 YYEEEE, per germline. Trimming at V came to 2 bases and at J to 2 bases, leaving 4 bases not matched to a gene. The CDR3 coding sequence is TGTGCCAGCAGCTTACAGGGGGCTGGAAACTATGGCTACACCTTC. Its protein is CASSLQGAGNYGYTF.

The V call is TRBV5-4, the J call TRBJ2-1; 8 bases are a match to TRBD2. Germline lookup yields CDR1 SGHNT and CDR2 YYREEE (reference sequence). The junction had 5 bases not matched to a gene; V was cut back by 2 bases and J by 7 bases. CDR3 length: 14 residues. Here the CDR3 reads CASSFGRGGNEQFF. CDR3 in DNA: TGTGCCAGCAGCTTCGGACGGGGGGGAAATGAGCAGTTCTTC.

The rearrangement uses TRBV4-3 and TRBJ2-7, with D possibly called TRBD1 or TRBD2 (6 bases each). Germline lookup yields CDR1 LGHNA and CDR2 YSLEER. There are 15 residues in the CDR3. V lost 3 bases and J 5 bases, leaving 17 bases between the germline ends. CDR3 amino acids: CASSHAQGGLHEQYF. Written as DNA, the CDR3 is TGCGCCAGCAGCCACGCACAGGGAGGCCTTCACGAGCAGTACTTC.

CDR3 amino acids: CASSPGQNTQYF. The CDR3 DNA sequence: TGTGCCAGCAGTCCCGGGCAGAATACGCAGTATTTT. The chain joins TRBV2 to TRBJ2-3; D is unclear. The V gene lost 5 bases and the J gene lost 7 bases, with 10 bases spanning the gap. The length of the CDR3 is 12 residues. Per germline, CDR1 SNHLY and CDR2 FYNNEI.

The V and J genes are TRBV5-6 and TRBJ2-7; D is perhaps TRBD2 (7 bases). The CDR3 is 14 amino acids. CDR1 is SGHDT and CDR2 is YYEEEE in the germline V gene. Trimming removed 1 base at V and 3 bases at J, with 11 bases between. CDR3 DNA sequence: TGTGCCAGCAGCTTGAAGGGGGGGTTCTACGAGCAGTACTTC. Its protein product is CASSLKGGFYEQYF.

This clone was seen just once. The chain is built from TRBV2 and TRBJ2-7, with TRBD1 identical over 11 bases. The CDR3 totals 14 residues. Trimming took 7 bases from V and 5 from J; bases not matched to a gene: 7. Germline values: CDR1 SNHLY, CDR2 FYNNEI. The CDR3 is CASMEGQGVNEQYF. The CDR3 DNA sequence: TGTGCCAGCATGGAGGGACAGGGGGTGAACGAGCAGTACTTC.

The chain links TRBV28 to TRBJ1-1, with D maybe TRBD1 (6 bases). V was cut by 3 bases and J by 5 bases, with 10 bases left in between. Germline V gene sequence: CDR1 MDHEN, CDR2 SYDVKM. The CDR3 covers 13 residues. CDR3 DNA sequence: TGTGCCAGCAGTTTGAGCAGGGGAACTGAAGCTTTCTTT. Translating it yields CASSLSRGTEAFF. The full variable domain, its missing parts supplied by reference TRBV28 and TRBJ1-1, is DVKVTQSSRYLVKRTGEKVFLECVQDMDHENMFWYRQDPGLGLRLIYFSYDVKMKEKGDIPEGYSVSREKKERFSLILESASTNQTSMYLCASSLSRGTEAFFGQGTRLTVV.

The chain carries TRBV9 and TRBJ1-3; TRBD1 might be the D (6 bases). Deletions cut 1 base from V and 0 bases from J, with 11 bases between. The germline V gene encodes CDR1 SGDLS and CDR2 YYNGEE. This CDR3 has 16 amino acids. The CDR3: CASSVSGAGSGNTIYF. DNA for the CDR3: TGTGCCAGCAGCGTATCAGGGGCCGGCTCTGGAAACACCATATATTTT.

This clone was observed a few times. The chain is built from TRBV29-1 and TRBJ1-4, with D unresolved. The V end lost 4 bases, the J end lost 0 bases, and 9 bases lay between the germline ends. This CDR3 region has 14 residues. CDR1 is SQVTM, CDR2 ANQGSEA, per germline. The chain's CDR3 is CSVGVSATNEKLFF. The DNA for the CDR3 is TGCAGCGTTGGTGTGAGTGCAACTAATGAAAAACTGTTTTTT.